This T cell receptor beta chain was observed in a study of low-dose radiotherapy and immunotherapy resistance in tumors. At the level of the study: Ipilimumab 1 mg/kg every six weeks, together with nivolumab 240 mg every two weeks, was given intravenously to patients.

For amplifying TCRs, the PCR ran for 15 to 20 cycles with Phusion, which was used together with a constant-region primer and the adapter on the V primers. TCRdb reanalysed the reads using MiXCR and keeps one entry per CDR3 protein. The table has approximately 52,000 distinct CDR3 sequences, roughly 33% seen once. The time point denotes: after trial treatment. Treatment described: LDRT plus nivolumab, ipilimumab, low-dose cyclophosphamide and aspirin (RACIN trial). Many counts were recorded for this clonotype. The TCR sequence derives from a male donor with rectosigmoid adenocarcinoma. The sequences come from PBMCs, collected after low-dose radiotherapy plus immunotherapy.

CDR3 DNA: TGTGCCACCAGTGACGGGGGGAAGGAGACCCAGTACTTC. It codes for CATSDGGKETQYF. The V gene is TRBV24-1, the J gene TRBJ2-5; 7 positions match TRBD2. The CDR3 consists of 13 residues. Germline values: CDR1 KGHDR, CDR2 SFDVKD. Trimming removed 4 bases from V and 5 bases from J; junction bases left unmatched: 3.